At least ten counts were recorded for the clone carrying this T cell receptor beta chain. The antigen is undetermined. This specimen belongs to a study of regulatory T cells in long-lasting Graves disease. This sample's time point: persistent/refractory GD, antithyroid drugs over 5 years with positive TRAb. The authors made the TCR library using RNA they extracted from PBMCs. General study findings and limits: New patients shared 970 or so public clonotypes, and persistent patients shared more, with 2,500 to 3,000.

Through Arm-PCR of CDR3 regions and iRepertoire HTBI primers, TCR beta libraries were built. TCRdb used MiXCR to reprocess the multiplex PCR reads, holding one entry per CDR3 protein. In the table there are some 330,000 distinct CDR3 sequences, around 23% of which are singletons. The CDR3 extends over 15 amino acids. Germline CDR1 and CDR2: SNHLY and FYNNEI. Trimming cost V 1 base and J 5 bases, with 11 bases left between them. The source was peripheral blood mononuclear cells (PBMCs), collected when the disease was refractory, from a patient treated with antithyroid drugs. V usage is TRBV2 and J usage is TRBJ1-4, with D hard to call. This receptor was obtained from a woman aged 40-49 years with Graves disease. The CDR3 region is CASSEGGQINEKLFF. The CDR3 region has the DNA TGTGCCAGCAGTGAAGGGGGTCAGATAAATGAAAAACTGTTTTTT.